The clone carrying this TCR beta chain was picked up many times. Its specificity is not known. Primed by a sample-barcoded 5' primer and a J-beta primer mix, a second PCR proceeded for roughly 6 to 12 cycles. In TCRdb, the 5' RACE reads were re-called with MiXCR into one record per CDR3 protein. In the table there are roughly 900,000 distinct CDR3 sequences, about 28% of which are singletons. The data stem from a study of blood T cells in healthy people across ages. Study observations and caveats: Observed TCR beta diversity showed a strong correlation with the percentage of naive T cells as measured by flow cytometry. The study lacked donor CMV status, which possibly confounded expanded clonotype changes.

The length of the CDR3 is 15 residues. V was shortened by 2 bases and J by 1 base, with 11 bases between the two germline ends. Germline V gene sequence: CDR1 SEHNR, CDR2 FQNEAQ (reference sequence). Sequencing was performed on blood. This TCR was sampled from an elderly woman in good health. The chain joins TRBV7-9 to TRBJ1-1, with D tentatively TRBD1 (6 bases). CDR3 coding DNA: TGTGCCAGCAGCTTACGGGGAGGGGGGAACACTGAAGCTTTCTTT. Translating gives CASSLRGGGNTEAFF.